What follows are 20 T cell receptor beta chains derived from one specimen sequenced in a study of human T cells and chemical hapten exposure. One entry per CDR3 protein, called by TCRdb with MiXCR from the 5' RACE reads. The sample contains 110,000 or so distinct CDR3 sequences, around a fifth of which appear only once. Whole blood, unfractionated, served as the material for total RNA extraction. These receptors came from a human donor in good health.

The DNA of the CDR3 is TGTGCCAGCAGGGCTACAGGGAATGAGCAGTTCTTC. Translation gives CASRATGNEQFF. The chain has TRBV13 and TRBJ2-1; a possible D gene is TRBD1 (6 bases). Per germline, CDR1 PRHDT and CDR2 FYEKMQ (reference sequence). Between the trimmed V and J ends, which lost 6 bases and 7 bases, there was a span of 10 bases. The CDR3 is made up of 12 amino acids.

The chain links TRBV13 to TRBJ1-1, with a tentative D call TRBD1 (6 bases). The V end lost 5 bases, the J end lost 4 bases, and 17 bases lay between the germline ends. Germline V gives CDR1 PRHDT, CDR2 FYEKMQ (reference sequence). CDR3 length: 15 amino acids. CDR3 DNA: TGTGCCAGCAGCGAAGGACAGTCGCGGGCCACTGAAGCTTTCTTT. Amino acid sequence: CASSEGQSRATEAFF.

This chain joins TRBV20-1 and TRBJ1-4; TRBD1 matches at 7 bases. The germline CDR1 and CDR2 sequences are DFQATT and SNEGSKA (reference sequence). Trimming at V came to 2 bases and at J to 3 bases, leaving 3 bases not matched to a gene. CDR3 length equals 14 residues. The CDR3 loop is CSARQGGPNEKLFF. The CDR3 DNA follows: TGCAGTGCTAGACAGGGGGGGCCTAATGAAAAACTGTTTTTT.

This clonotype has a handful of counts. The chain uses TRBV28 and TRBJ1-5; D gene uncertain. V lost 7 bases and J lost 4, with 11 bases in between. The CDR3 is 13 residues long. Germline CDR1 and CDR2: MDHEN and SYDVKM. The DNA of the CDR3 is TGTGCCAGCAAACCGCCGACGAATCAGCCCCAGCATTTT. Translated: CASKPPTNQPQHF. Variable domain in full (rest from reference TRBV28 and TRBJ1-5): DVKVTQSSRYLVKRTGEKVFLECVQDMDHENMFWYRQDPGLGLRLIYFSYDVKMKEKGDIPEGYSVSREKKERFSLILESASTNQTSMYLCASKPPTNQPQHFGDGTRLSIL.

The rearrangement links TRBV30 to TRBJ2-1; D unresolved. Per germline, CDR1 GTSNPN and CDR2 SVGIG (reference sequence). The CDR3 has 13 amino acids. Between the trimmed V and J ends, which lost 7 bases and 14 bases, there was a span of 24 bases. The CDR3 protein is CAFGTGPGPKEFF. In DNA form, the CDR3 reads TGTGCCTTCGGTACCGGTCCGGGCCCCAAGGAGTTCTTC. Filled out from reference TRBV30 and TRBJ2-1, the complete variable domain reads SQTIHQWPATLVQPVGSPLSLECTVEGTSNPNLYWYRQAAGRGLQLLFYSVGIGQISSEVPQNLSASRPQDRQFILSSKKLLLSDSGFYLCAFGTGPGPKEFFGPGTRLTVL.

This clonotype has more than one count but fewer than ten. The rearrangement links TRBV7-9 to TRBJ2-7; D uncertain. Germline CDR1 is SEHNR and CDR2 is FQNEAQ (reference sequence). The CDR3 runs 12 residues. V was clipped by 4 bases and J by 6 bases, with 10 bases between them. CDR3 DNA sequence: TGTGCCAGCAGCTCCCCCAGGCCCGAGCAGTACTTC. Translation: CASSSPRPEQYF.

This chain joins TRBV5-1 and TRBJ1-1; D gene ambiguous. This CDR3 spans 14 amino acids. Deletions cut 4 bases from V and 7 bases from J, with 17 bases between. Germline V CDR1 and CDR2: SGHRS, YFSETQ. CDR3 sequence reads: CASSPDPNPGEAFF. Here the CDR3 DNA reads TGCGCCAGCAGCCCGGATCCCAATCCGGGTGAAGCTTTCTTT.

This clonotype came up a few times. The rearrangement links TRBV4-2 to TRBJ1-3; TRBD1 is a possible D gene (6 bases). The CDR3 runs 15 residues. The ends were cut back, 4 bases at V and 9 bases at J, with 19 bases in the middle. Germline CDR1 reads LGHNA; CDR2 reads YNFKEQ. The CDR3: CASSPGGSGDGTIYF. The DNA for the CDR3 is TGTGCCAGCAGCCCCGGGGGTTCAGGGGATGGCACCATATATTTT.

In DNA, the CDR3 is TGTGCCAGCAGTTACGGAGGACAGGGGTTATACGAGCAGTACTTC. It translates to CASSYGGQGLYEQYF. The chain joins TRBV6-2 or TRBV6-3 to TRBJ2-7, with TRBD1 matching 9 bases. Germline V lookup: CDR1 MNHEY, CDR2 SVGEGT. This CDR3 is 15 amino acids long. V dropped 2 bases and J dropped 4; count of bases not matched to a gene: 6.

The V and J genes are TRBV6-4 and TRBJ1-5, with D perhaps TRBD1 (5 bases). This CDR3 region has 15 residues. V lost 0 bases and J lost 1, with 7 bases in between. From germline, CDR1 is MRHNA and CDR2 SNTAGT. The CDR3 region is CASSDSPGSNQPQHF. As DNA, the CDR3 is TGTGCCAGCAGTGACTCGCCAGGGAGCAATCAGCCCCAGCATTTT.

The chain uses TRBV4-2 and TRBJ2-3; D unresolved. The V gene's germline CDR1 is LGHNA and CDR2 YNFKEQ. V dropped 0 bases and J dropped 4 bases, with 11 bases sitting between them. This CDR3 has 15 amino acids. The CDR3 sequence is CASSQDGWWADTQYF. The CDR3 DNA follows: TGTGCCAGCAGCCAAGATGGATGGTGGGCAGATACGCAGTATTTT.

The chain is built from TRBV28 and TRBJ2-7; TRBD1 might be the D (6 bases). V was shortened by 6 bases and J by 3 bases, with 18 bases between the two germline ends. The length of the CDR3 is 15 residues. Germline lookup yields CDR1 MDHEN and CDR2 SYDVKM. In nucleotides, the CDR3 is TGTGCCAGCAGGGCCGGGACAACGGGTGGCTACGAGCAGTACTTC. Translation gives CASRAGTTGGYEQYF.

This clonotype was seen a few times. The chain employs TRBV25-1 and TRBJ1-5, with D possibly TRBD1 on 6 matching bases. The CDR3 covers 16 residues. V was cut by 6 bases and J by 4 bases, with 19 bases left in between. Germline loops: CDR1 MGHDK, CDR2 SYGVNS. CDR3 sequence reads: CASSETRGGWNQPQHF. The CDR3 DNA follows: TGTGCCAGCAGCGAGACAAGGGGGGGATGGAATCAGCCCCAGCATTTT.

This clonotype was observed a few times. The rearrangement uses TRBV20-1 and TRBJ2-7; weak D call: TRBD1 (5 bases). The CDR3 sequence is 13 residues long. V was pared by 6 bases and J by 7 bases, with 19 bases between. Germline CDR1 DFQATT, CDR2 SNEGSKA (reference sequence). CDR3 sequence: CSARTQGLMEQYF. The CDR3 DNA reads TGCAGTGCCCGGACCCAGGGCCTTATGGAGCAGTACTTC.

This clonotype was found a few times. The J gene is TRBJ1-2, the V gene TRBV20-1; maybe TRBD1 (6 bases). V lost 3 bases and J lost 6, with 17 bases in between. The CDR3 length is 14 residues. Germline lookup yields CDR1 DFQATT and CDR2 SNEGSKA (reference sequence). The CDR3 DNA is TGCAGTGCTAGTGACACAGTGGGGGCGCATGGCTACACCTTC. Residues: CSASDTVGAHGYTF.

This clonotype was observed a few times. The chain uses TRBV20-1 and TRBJ2-7, with D unresolved. Germline V gene data show CDR1 as DFQATT and CDR2 as SNEGSKA (reference sequence). Trimming took off 0 bases at V and 6 bases at J, with 21 bases between the two ends. CDR3 length: 16 residues. The CDR3 is CSARDSRGVGFSEQYF. CDR3 bases: TGCAGTGCTAGAGATTCCAGAGGAGTGGGATTCTCCGAGCAGTACTTC.

The V gene is TRBV11-2, the J gene TRBJ2-3, with 14 bases identical to TRBD2. The germline V gene encodes CDR1 SGHAT and CDR2 FQNNGV. J was trimmed by 7 bases and V by 5 bases; bases with no gene match: 5. This CDR3 region has 15 residues. CDR3 amino acids: CASSPGLAGVNTQYF. The CDR3 bases are TGTGCCAGCAGCCCGGGACTAGCGGGAGTTAATACGCAGTATTTT.

This clonotype turned up a few times. The J gene is TRBJ2-7, the V gene TRBV20-1; TRBD1 is a possible D gene (6 bases). The CDR3 is made up of 12 amino acids. Trimming left V 4 bases short and J 2 bases short, with 9 bases between. The germline gives CDR1 DFQATT, CDR2 SNEGSKA (reference sequence). CDR3 DNA sequence: TGCAGTGCTACTACAGGGCCCTACGAGCAGTACTTC. It encodes CSATTGPYEQYF.

The chain joins TRBV30 to TRBJ2-3; D unresolved. Deletions cut 3 bases from V and 5 bases from J, with 12 bases between. The CDR3 extends over 13 amino acids. Germline lookup yields CDR1 GTSNPN and CDR2 SVGIG (reference sequence). The chain's CDR3 is CAWSPGSGDTQYF. The CDR3, as DNA: TGTGCCTGGAGCCCGGGTTCCGGAGATACGCAGTATTTT.

This clonotype was found many times. The V and J genes are TRBV3-1 and TRBJ2-7; TRBD1 might be the D (5 bases). Germline values: CDR1 LGHDT, CDR2 YNNKEL (reference sequence). The CDR3 spans 15 residues. The ends were cut back, 7 bases at V and 0 bases at J, with 16 bases in the middle. The CDR3 sequence: CASTAGFESSYEQYF. As DNA, the CDR3 is TGTGCCAGCACGGCAGGGTTCGAAAGCTCCTACGAGCAGTACTTC.